This T cell receptor (beta chain) was found in a study of a mutant IDH1 vaccine in newly diagnosed glioma. Study-wide background: During weeks 1, 3, 5, 7, 11, 15, 19 and 23, patients received eight vaccinations. Vaccination began 4-6 weeks post radiotherapy alone, or with temozolomide cycles. Patients had received radiotherapy, temozolomide, or both previously, most receiving both. Study conclusions and caveats: Of all patients, around 94% showed vaccine-induced immune responses.

Time point noted: week 5, during vaccination. Each dose of the vaccine consisted of 300 ug of mutant IDH1 20-mer peptide, with topical imiquimod. TCRdb keeps only in-frame clones here, not all; method: immunoSEQ multiplex PCR. In the table there are tens of thousands of clones, 78% of which are singletons. The CDR3 has 13 residues. From germline, CDR1 is MNHEY and CDR2 SVGAGI. Trimming pared 2 bases from V and 6 bases from J, leaving 10 bases between. This clone has just one count. As yet, its antigen is unknown. The sequenced sample was PBMCs, obtained from a glioma patient whose treatment included an IDH1 peptide vaccine. This clonotype was sampled from a man aged 50-60 years with glioma. The chain is built from TRBV6-5 and TRBJ1-1; D uncertain. CDR3 in DNA: TGTGCCAGCAGTTACAGGGAGGTGGCTGAAGCTTTCTTT. Protein product: CASSYREVAEAFF.